The present entry profiles one T cell receptor (beta chain) with its context. The data are from a study of CD8 T cells in Susac syndrome. It was treatment-naive patients with stable or active relapsing-remitting disease who made up the multiple sclerosis controls. Isolation of CD8+ and CD4+ T cells was performed negatively, whereas enrichment of TEMRA cells was done by FACS. V shed 0 bases and J shed 5 bases, with 7 bases lying between them. From germline, CDR1 is MNHEY and CDR2 SVGAGI. This CDR3 is built from 13 residues. With random hexamers, reverse transcription was performed on about 0.45 to 1 ug of RNA. With immunoSEQ multiplex PCR, TCR beta CDR3 was amplified across 54 Vbeta and 13 Jbeta. TCRdb redid the calling of the immunoSEQ multiplex PCR reads with MiXCR, one entry per CDR3 protein. The table shows 150,000 to 200,000 distinct CDR3 sequences, with roughly 95% occurring only once.

Sequenced sample: CD8+ T cells from PBMCs. The clonotype originates from a human donor with multiple sclerosis. V usage is TRBV6-5 and J usage is TRBJ1-1, with no clear D. CDR3 nucleotide sequence: TGTGCCAGCAGTTACTCAGTTAGTACTGAAGCTTTCTTT. The encoded protein is CASSYSVSTEAFF.